This TCR beta chain was captured in a study of immune evolution from preneoplasia to lung adenocarcinoma. Findings of the study overall: T cell clonality was higher in KRAS-mutant than EGFR-mutant or wild-type nodules.

TCRdb's table, derived via immunoSEQ multiplex PCR, lists solely in-frame clones and lacks some. The sample yields 7,000 to 9,000 clones, about 80% seen once. Per the germline V gene, CDR1 is LNHDA and CDR2 is SQIVND (reference sequence). Trimming shortened V by 0 bases and J by 4 bases, and 16 bases separated the two germline ends. CDR3 length: 17 amino acids. As to this clone: Its matching antigen is unknown.

The sequencing input was FFPE invasive lung adenocarcinoma tissue. This chain joins TRBV19 and TRBJ2-1, with D tentatively TRBD2 (6 bases). This clonotype was obtained from a person in their 40s with lung adenocarcinoma. The CDR3 sequence is CASSIDLMEGPYNEQFF. CDR3 in DNA: TGTGCCAGTAGTATAGATCTCATGGAGGGTCCATACAATGAGCAGTTCTTC.